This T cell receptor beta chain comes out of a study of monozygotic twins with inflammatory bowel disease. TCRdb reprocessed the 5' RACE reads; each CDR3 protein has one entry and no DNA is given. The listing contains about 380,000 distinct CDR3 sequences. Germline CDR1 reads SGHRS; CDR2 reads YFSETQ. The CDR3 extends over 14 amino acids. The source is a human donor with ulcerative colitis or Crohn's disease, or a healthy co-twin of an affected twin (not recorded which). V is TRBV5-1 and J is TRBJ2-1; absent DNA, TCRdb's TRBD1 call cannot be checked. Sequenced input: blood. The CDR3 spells CASKPGQGYNEQFF.